The 17 T cell receptor beta chains given below trace back to one sample, sequenced in a study of cytomegalovirus exposure and HLA in healthy donors. Researchers ran the PCR with 60 Vbeta and 13 Jbeta primers. Clones were sequenced by immunoSEQ multiplex PCR, and TCRdb holds only the in-frame ones, with some missing. The repertoire holds 150,000 to 200,000 clones, with 76% as singletons. Material for sequencing was PBMCs. These receptors were collected from a female donor in good health and CMV-seronegative.

CDR3 nucleotide sequence: TGCGCCAGCAGTGCCGGGACAGGGTACACCGGGGAGCTGTTTTTT. It specifies CASSAGTGYTGELFF. The chain joins TRBV5-1 to TRBJ2-2; 9 bases line up with TRBD1. Germline assignment: CDR1 SGHRS and CDR2 YFSETQ. V lost 5 bases and J lost 3; bases outside the gene matches: 5. The CDR3 sequence is 15 residues long.

V and J are TRBV7-8 and TRBJ1-5, with D maybe TRBD1 (5 bases). The V end lost 5 bases, the J end lost 9 bases, and 23 bases lay between the germline ends. The CDR3 has 16 residues. Germline V lookup: CDR1 SGHVS, CDR2 FQNEAQ. The CDR3 region has the DNA TGTGCCAGCAGCCCCCAGTTTAGCCGGGGGGGACGGCCCCAGCATTTT. Protein: CASSPQFSRGGRPQHF.

The genes are TRBV18 and TRBJ1-2; 8 nucleotides match TRBD1. Per germline, CDR1 KGHSH and CDR2 LQKENI. V lost 2 bases, J lost 4 bases, and 9 bases stayed unmatched. This CDR3 comprises 16 residues. CDR3 nucleotides: TGTGCCAGCTCACCATATGAGGGACAGGCCAGCTATGGCTACACCTTC. Its translation: CASSPYEGQASYGYTF.

The chain uses TRBV5-1 and TRBJ2-1; TRBD2 matches at 7 bases. Unmatched junction bases numbered 13, after V lost 0 bases and J lost 1 base. This CDR3 contains 19 residues. The V gene's germline CDR1 is SGHRS and CDR2 YFSETQ. CDR3 nucleotide sequence: TGCGCCAGCAGCTTGGCCAGTGGGAGCGGGACGGGTTCCTACAATGAGCAGTTCTTC. It encodes CASSLASGSGTGSYNEQFF.

This clone was observed a single time. The chain joins TRBV9 to TRBJ1-4, with D possibly matching TRBD1 (5 bases). The CDR3 covers 14 residues. Between the trimmed V and J ends, which lost 0 bases and 6 bases, there was a span of 9 bases. Germline V gives CDR1 SGDLS, CDR2 YYNGEE. In nucleotides, the CDR3 is TGTGCCAGCAGCGTAGGGGGACTGGATGAAAAACTGTTTTTT. Amino acid sequence: CASSVGGLDEKLFF.

This clone was observed once. The chain is built from TRBV7-6 and TRBJ2-7; D unresolved. Germline lookup yields CDR1 SGHVS and CDR2 FNYEAQ. V shed 2 bases and J shed 2 bases, with 7 bases lying between them. CDR3 length: 13 amino acids. CDR3 protein: CASSLSLAYEQYF. CDR3 coding DNA: TGTGCCAGCAGCTTAAGCTTGGCCTACGAGCAGTACTTC.

The V gene is TRBV9, the J gene TRBJ1-5, with TRBD1 identical over 7 bases. V lost 4 bases, J lost 7 bases, and 11 bases stayed unmatched. The CDR3 is 15 residues long. Germline values: CDR1 SGDLS, CDR2 YYNGEE. CDR3 in DNA: TGTGCCAGCAGCCCTACGGGACAGATCTACCAGCCCCAGCATTTT. Translated: CASSPTGQIYQPQHF.

Comments on this clone: One end of the junction fails to match germline, which may point to a read error. The J gene is TRBJ2-7, the V gene TRBV11-2; 8 bases agree with TRBD2. This CDR3 region has 14 residues. Germline V gene sequence: CDR1 SGHAT, CDR2 FQNNGV. For the CDR3, the DNA is TGTGCCAGCAGCTTAGTAGCGGGGACGGTTGAGATCGGCTTC. This codes for CASSLVAGTVEIGF.

The rearrangement links TRBV7-9 to TRBJ2-7, with 9 bases that match TRBD2. Germline V gives CDR1 SEHNR, CDR2 FQNEAQ (reference sequence). Losses at the gene ends were 5 bases for V and 6 bases for J; bases not matched to a gene: 11. This CDR3 has 15 residues. The CDR3 is CASSAISGSLGEQYF. Written as DNA, the CDR3 is TGTGCCAGCAGCGCTATTAGCGGGAGTTTAGGCGAGCAGTACTTC.

This chain links TRBV11-1 with TRBJ2-2; a possible D gene is TRBD2 (6 bases). The CDR3 extends over 16 amino acids. CDR1 is SGHAT, CDR2 FQDESV, per germline (reference sequence). V lost 1 base, J lost 5 bases, and 14 bases lay in between. This CDR3 reads CASSLVAGSITGELFF. For the CDR3, the DNA is TGTGCCAGCAGCTTAGTGGCGGGGTCAATTACCGGGGAGCTGTTTTTT.

This clone was observed a few times. The chain uses TRBV6-5 and TRBJ1-1; possible D gene TRBD1, 5 bases. Per the germline V gene, CDR1 is MNHEY and CDR2 is SVGAGI. This CDR3 is 13 amino acids long. V lost 4 bases, J lost 4 bases, and 10 bases lay in between. The CDR3 bases are TGTGCCAGCAGTTCGGGGGTGCGCACTGAAGCTTTCTTT. Translation: CASSSGVRTEAFF.

This clone occurred a few times. This chain connects TRBV11-2 to TRBJ1-5, with D perhaps matching TRBD1 (5 bases). V lost 3 bases to trimming and J lost 6 bases, with 9 bases between them. The V gene's germline CDR1 is SGHAT and CDR2 FQNNGV. The CDR3 is 13 residues long. The DNA for the CDR3 is TGTGCCAGCAGCTTGGGCAGGGCTCAGCCCCAGCATTTT. Its protein product is CASSLGRAQPQHF.

The V and J genes are TRBV19 and TRBJ1-1; D is ambiguous. The germline CDR1 and CDR2 sequences are LNHDA and SQIVND (reference sequence). The CDR3 is made up of 14 amino acids. Trimming took off 4 bases at V and 4 bases at J, with 13 bases between the two ends. In DNA form, the CDR3 reads TGTGCCAGTAGTAGGCGGGGAATAGGCACTGAAGCTTTCTTT. Encoded protein: CASSRRGIGTEAFF.

V is TRBV11-2 and J is TRBJ1-3; D is uncertain. The CDR3 covers 15 residues. Germline V gene data show CDR1 as SGHAT and CDR2 as FQNNGV. The V end lost 1 base, the J end lost 0 bases, and 7 bases lay between the germline ends. Written as DNA, the CDR3 is TGTGCCAGCAGCTTAGGGACTTTCTCTGGAAACACCATATATTTT. Protein product: CASSLGTFSGNTIYF.

This chain joins TRBV20-1 and TRBJ1-2; TRBD1 is a possible D gene (5 bases). V lost 8 bases and J lost 4, with 11 bases in between. The CDR3 is 11 residues long. Germline V lookup: CDR1 DFQATT, CDR2 SNEGSKA (reference sequence). CDR3 sequence reads: CSIVTGYGYTF. DNA for the CDR3: TGCAGTATTGTAACAGGCTATGGCTACACCTTC.

The chain uses TRBV7-2 and TRBJ2-1, with 7 bases lining up with TRBD2. Germline loops: CDR1 SGHTA, CDR2 FQGNSA. The ends lost 5 bases at V and 3 bases at J; junction bases unmatched: 4. The CDR3 has 14 residues. The CDR3 sequence is CASSPGLVYNEQFF. The CDR3 nucleotides are TGTGCCAGCAGCCCAGGACTAGTCTACAATGAGCAGTTCTTC.

The CDR3 nucleotides read TGCGCCAGCAGCCAAGAGGCCACAAACCTGTTTTTT. Its protein product is CASSQEATNLFF. V is TRBV4-3 and J is TRBJ1-4; D unclear. Germline CDR1 and CDR2: LGHNA and YSLEER. The V end was cut by 0 bases, the J end by 14 bases, with 10 bases between. The CDR3 sequence is 12 residues long.